The sample holds a few counts of the clone carrying this T cell receptor (beta chain). Time point described: patch test 3, about 24 weeks after DPC sensitization. The treatment is: therapeutic diphenylcyclopropenone sensitization with weekly scalp DPC. The data were taken from a study of human T cells and chemical hapten exposure. MiXCR was run by TCRdb on the RACE reads, yielding one entry per CDR3 protein. The sample shows about 190,000 distinct CDR3 sequences, approximately 24% of them seen only once. The CDR3 sequence is 16 residues long. V lost 2 bases to trimming and J lost 0 bases, with 8 bases between them. Germline CDR1 MNHEY, CDR2 SMNVEV (reference sequence).

The chain employs TRBV27 and TRBJ2-6; D gene ambiguous. Sequences were derived from whole blood, sampled in connection with sensitization to the hapten diphenylcyclopropenone (DPC). This receptor was obtained from a middle-aged woman with alopecia areata. Some clones in this sample may be carry-over from other donors' samples. The CDR3, as DNA: TGTGCCAGCAGTTTAGTGCGCAGCTCTGGGGCCAACGTCCTGACTTTC. Its translation: CASSLVRSSGANVLTF. The full variable domain, in which reference TRBV27 and TRBJ2-6 provide the parts outside the CDR3, is EAQVTQNPRYLITVTGKKLTVTCSQNMNHEYMSWYRQDPGLGLRQIYYSMNVEVTDKGDVPEGYKVSRKEKRNFPLILESPSPNQTSLYFCASSLVRSSGANVLTFGAGSRLTVL.